This T cell receptor (beta chain) is drawn from a study of low-dose radiotherapy and immunotherapy resistance in tumors. The CDR3 extends over 14 amino acids. CDR1 SGHNT and CDR2 YENEEA come from the germline V gene. Between the trimmed V and J ends, which lost 1 base and 5 bases, there was a span of 9 bases. Indicated time point: after trial treatment. Treatment specified: LDRT plus nivolumab, ipilimumab, low-dose cyclophosphamide and aspirin (RACIN trial). Enrollment required an advanced solid tumor negative for tumor-infiltrating lymphocytes. This clonotype was picked up many times. First-strand cDNA used TRAV- and TRBV-specific primers, covering alpha and beta chains. Using a constant-region primer together with a V-primer adapter, TCRs were subjected to around 20 PCR cycles of amplification. TCRdb itself ran the reads through MiXCR, one entry per CDR3 protein. The data show 45,000 or so distinct CDR3 sequences, around a quarter seen once.

The sample in question was PBMCs, obtained after low-dose radiotherapy plus immunotherapy. V gene TRBV11-3 combines with J gene TRBJ2-1; the D is unclear. This TCR was sampled from a male donor with prostate cancer. The CDR3 coding sequence is TGTGCCAGCAGCTTAGGGGGTTCTCACAATGAGCAGTTCTTC. Its translation is CASSLGGSHNEQFF.